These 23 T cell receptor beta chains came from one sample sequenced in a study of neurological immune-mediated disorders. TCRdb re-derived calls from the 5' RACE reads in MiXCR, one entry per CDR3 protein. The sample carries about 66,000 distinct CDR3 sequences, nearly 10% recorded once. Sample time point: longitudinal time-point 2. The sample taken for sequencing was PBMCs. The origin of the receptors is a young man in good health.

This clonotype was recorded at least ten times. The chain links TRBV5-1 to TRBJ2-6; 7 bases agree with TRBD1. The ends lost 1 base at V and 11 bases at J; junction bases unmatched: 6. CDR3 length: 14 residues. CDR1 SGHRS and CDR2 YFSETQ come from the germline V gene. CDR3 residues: CASSLQDRVDVLTF. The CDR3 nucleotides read TGCGCCAGCAGCTTGCAAGACAGGGTCGACGTCCTGACTTTC.

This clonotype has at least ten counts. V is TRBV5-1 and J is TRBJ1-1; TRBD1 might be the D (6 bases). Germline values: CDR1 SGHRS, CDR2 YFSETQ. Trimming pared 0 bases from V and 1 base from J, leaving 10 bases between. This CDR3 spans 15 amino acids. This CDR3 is CASSLVGTPNTEAFF. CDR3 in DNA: TGCGCCAGCAGCTTGGTTGGGACACCGAACACTGAAGCTTTCTTT.

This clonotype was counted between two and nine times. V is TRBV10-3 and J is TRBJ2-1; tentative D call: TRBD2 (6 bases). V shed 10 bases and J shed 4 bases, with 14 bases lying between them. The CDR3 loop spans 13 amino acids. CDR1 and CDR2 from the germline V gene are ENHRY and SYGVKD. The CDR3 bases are TGTGCCAATCGAGCGGGCGGATACAATGAGCAGTTCTTC. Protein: CANRAGGYNEQFF.

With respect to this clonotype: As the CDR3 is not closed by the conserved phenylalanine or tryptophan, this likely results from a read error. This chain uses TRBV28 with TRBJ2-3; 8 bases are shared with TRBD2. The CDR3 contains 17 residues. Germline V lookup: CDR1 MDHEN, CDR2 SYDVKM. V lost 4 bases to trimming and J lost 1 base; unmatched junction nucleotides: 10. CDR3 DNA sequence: TGTGCCAGCAGTTCACCCTTGAGCGGGAGAGGCACAGATACGCAGTATTCT. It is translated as CASSSPLSGRGTDTQYS.

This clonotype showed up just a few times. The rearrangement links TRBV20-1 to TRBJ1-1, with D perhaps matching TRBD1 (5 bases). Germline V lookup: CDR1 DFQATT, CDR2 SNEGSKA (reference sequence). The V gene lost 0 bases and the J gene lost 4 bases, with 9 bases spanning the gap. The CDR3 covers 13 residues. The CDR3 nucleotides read TGCAGTGCTAGAGATCGGGGGGTCACTGAAGCTTTCTTT. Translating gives CSARDRGVTEAFF.

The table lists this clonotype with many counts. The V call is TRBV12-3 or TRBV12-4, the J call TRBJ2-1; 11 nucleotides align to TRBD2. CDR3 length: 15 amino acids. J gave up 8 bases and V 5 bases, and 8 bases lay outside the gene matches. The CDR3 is CASSLGVAGGYEQFF. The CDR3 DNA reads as TGTGCCAGCAGTCTCGGGGTAGCGGGAGGGTATGAGCAGTTCTTC.

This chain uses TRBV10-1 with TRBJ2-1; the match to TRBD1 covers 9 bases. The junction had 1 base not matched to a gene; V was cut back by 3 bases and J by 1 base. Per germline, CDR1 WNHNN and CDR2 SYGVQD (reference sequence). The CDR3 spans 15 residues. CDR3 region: CASSEGQGSYNEQFF. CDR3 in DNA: TGCGCCAGCAGTGAAGGACAGGGGTCCTACAATGAGCAGTTCTTC.

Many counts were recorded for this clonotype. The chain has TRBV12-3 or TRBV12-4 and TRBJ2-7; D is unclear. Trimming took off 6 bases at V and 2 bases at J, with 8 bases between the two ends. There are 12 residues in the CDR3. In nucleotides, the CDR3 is TGTGCCAGCAGCTATGACACCTACGAGCAGTACTTC. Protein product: CASSYDTYEQYF.

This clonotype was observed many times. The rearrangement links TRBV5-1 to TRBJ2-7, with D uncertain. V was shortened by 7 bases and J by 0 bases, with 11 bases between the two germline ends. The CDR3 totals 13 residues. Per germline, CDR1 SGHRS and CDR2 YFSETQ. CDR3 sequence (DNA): TGCGCCAGCTCCACCTACAACTCCTACGAGCAGTACTTC. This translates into CASSTYNSYEQYF. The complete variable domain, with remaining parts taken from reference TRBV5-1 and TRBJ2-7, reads KAGVTQTPRYLIKTRGQQVTLSCSPISGHRSVSWYQQTPGQGLQFLFEYFSETQRNKGNFPGRFSGRQFSNSRSEMNVSTLELGDSALYLCASSTYNSYEQYFGPGTRLTVT.

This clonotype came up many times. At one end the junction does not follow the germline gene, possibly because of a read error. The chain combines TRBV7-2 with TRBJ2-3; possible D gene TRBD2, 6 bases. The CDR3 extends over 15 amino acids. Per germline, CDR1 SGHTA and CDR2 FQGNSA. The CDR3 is CASSLAPTSTDTQYF. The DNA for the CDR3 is TGTGCCAGCAGCCTAGCGCCAACTAGCACAGATACGCAGTATTTT.

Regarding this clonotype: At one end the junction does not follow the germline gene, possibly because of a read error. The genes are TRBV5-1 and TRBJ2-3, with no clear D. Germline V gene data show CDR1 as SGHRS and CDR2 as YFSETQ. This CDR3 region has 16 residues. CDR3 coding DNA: TGCGCCAGCAGCTCGACCCCTCTTGGTTCCACAGATACGCCGTATTTT. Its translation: CASSSTPLGSTDTPYF.

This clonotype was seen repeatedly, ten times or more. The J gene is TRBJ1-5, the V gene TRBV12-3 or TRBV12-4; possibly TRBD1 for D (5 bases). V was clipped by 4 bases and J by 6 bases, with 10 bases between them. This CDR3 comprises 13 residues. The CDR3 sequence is CASSYGGGQPQHF. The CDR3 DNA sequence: TGTGCCAGCAGTTACGGGGGGGGTCAGCCCCAGCATTTT.

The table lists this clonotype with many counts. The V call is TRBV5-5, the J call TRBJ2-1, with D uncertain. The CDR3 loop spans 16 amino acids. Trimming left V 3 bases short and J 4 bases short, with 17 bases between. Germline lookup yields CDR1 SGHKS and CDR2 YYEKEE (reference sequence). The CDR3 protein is CASSSVRAVLYNEQFF. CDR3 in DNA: TGTGCCAGCAGCTCGGTGCGAGCCGTACTTTACAATGAGCAGTTCTTC.

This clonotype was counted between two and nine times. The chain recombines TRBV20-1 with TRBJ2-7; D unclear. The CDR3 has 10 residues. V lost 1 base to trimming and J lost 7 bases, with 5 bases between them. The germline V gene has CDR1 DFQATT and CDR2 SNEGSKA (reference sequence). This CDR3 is CSARVDEQYF. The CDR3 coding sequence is TGCAGTGCTAGAGTGGATGAGCAGTACTTC.

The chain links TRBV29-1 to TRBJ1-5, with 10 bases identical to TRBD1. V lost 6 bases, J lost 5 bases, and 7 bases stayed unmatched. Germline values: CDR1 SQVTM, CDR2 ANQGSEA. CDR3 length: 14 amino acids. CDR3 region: CSVGSGTGDQPQHF. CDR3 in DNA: TGCAGCGTCGGATCCGGGACAGGGGATCAGCCCCAGCATTTT.

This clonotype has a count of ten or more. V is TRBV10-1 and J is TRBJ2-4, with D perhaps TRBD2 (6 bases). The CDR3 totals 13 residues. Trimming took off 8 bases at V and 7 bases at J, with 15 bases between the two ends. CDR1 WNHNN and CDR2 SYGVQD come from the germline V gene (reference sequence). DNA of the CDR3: TGCGCCAGCCTTAACGGGAGTGATAACATTCAGTACTTC. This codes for CASLNGSDNIQYF.

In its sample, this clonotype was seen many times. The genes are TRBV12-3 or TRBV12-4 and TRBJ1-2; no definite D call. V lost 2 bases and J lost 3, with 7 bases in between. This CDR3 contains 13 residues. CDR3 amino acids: CASSLSRDYGYTF. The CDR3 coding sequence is TGTGCCAGCAGTTTATCCCGGGACTATGGCTACACCTTC.

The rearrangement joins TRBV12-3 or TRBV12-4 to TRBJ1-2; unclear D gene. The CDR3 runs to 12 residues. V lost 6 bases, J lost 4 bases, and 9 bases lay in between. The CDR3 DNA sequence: TGTGCCAGCAGGGCATCGGCCTATGGCTACACCTTC. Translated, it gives CASRASAYGYTF.

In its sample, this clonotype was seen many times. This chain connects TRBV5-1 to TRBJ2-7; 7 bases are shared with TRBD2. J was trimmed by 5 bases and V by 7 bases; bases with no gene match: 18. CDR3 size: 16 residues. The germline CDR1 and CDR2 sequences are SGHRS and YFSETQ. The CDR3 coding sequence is TGCGCCAGCGCGCCAAGACACACGGGAGGCTTGCACGAGCAGTACTTC. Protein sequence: CASAPRHTGGLHEQYF.

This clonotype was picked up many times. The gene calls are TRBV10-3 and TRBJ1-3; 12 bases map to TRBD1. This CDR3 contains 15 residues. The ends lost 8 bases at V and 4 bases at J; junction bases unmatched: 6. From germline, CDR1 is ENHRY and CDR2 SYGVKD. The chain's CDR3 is CAIGGQGAPGNTIYF. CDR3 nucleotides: TGTGCCATCGGGGGACAGGGGGCGCCGGGAAACACCATATATTTT.

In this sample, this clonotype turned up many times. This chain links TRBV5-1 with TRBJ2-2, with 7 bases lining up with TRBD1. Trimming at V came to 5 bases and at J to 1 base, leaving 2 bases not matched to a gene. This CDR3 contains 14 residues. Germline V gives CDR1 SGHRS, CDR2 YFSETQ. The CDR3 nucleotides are TGCGCCAGCAGGTGGGACAGGAACACCGGGGAGCTGTTTTTT. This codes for CASRWDRNTGELFF.

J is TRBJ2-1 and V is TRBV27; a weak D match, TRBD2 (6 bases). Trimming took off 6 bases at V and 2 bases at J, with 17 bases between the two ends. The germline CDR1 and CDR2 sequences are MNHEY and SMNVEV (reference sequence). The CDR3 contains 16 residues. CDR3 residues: CASSLGGTPPYNEQFF. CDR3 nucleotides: TGTGCCAGCAGCTTGGGGGGTACTCCTCCCTACAATGAGCAGTTCTTC.

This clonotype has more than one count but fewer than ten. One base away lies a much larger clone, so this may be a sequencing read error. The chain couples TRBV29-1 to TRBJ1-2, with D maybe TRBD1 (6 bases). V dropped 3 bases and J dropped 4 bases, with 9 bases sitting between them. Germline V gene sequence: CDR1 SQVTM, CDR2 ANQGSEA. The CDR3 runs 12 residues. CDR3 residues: CSVDSGAYGYTF. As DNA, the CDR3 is TGCAGCGTTGACTCGGGGGCCTATGGCTACACCTTC.